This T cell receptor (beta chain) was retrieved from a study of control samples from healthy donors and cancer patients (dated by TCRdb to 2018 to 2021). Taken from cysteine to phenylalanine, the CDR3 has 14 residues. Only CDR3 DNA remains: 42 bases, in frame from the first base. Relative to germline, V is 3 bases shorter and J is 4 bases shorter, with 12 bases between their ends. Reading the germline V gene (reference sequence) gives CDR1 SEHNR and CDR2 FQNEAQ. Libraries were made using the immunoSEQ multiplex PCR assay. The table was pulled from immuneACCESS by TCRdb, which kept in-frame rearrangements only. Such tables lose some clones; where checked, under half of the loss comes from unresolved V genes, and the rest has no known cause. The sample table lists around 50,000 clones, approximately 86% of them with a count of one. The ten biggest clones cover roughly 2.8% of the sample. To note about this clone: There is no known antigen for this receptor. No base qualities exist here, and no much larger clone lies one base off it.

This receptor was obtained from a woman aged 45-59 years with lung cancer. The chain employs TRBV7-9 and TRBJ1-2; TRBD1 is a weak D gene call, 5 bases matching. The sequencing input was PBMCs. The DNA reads TGTGCCAGCAGCTTCCCCGGGGACTCCTATGGCTACACCTTC. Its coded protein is CASSFPGDSYGYTF.